The 5 T cell receptor beta chains presented below share a single source sample, sequenced in a study of a mutant IDH1 vaccine in newly diagnosed glioma. The repertoire was sequenced with immunoSEQ multiplex PCR; TCRdb's copy has only in-frame clones and lacks some. The sample holds about 66,000 clones, approximately 83% seen once. Time point reported: baseline, week 1 (first vaccination visit). Specified treatment: pre-vaccination baseline after standard-of-care therapy. The sequences come from PBMCs, collected from a glioma patient treated with radiotherapy, temozolomide or both. The receptors originated from a man younger than 45 with glioma.

The CDR3 DNA reads TGTGCCAGTGGGGGGGGCTATGGCTACAATGAGCAGTTCTTC. Translation gives CASGGGYGYNEQFF. The J gene is TRBJ2-1, the V gene TRBV19, with TRBD2 as a possible D gene (7 bases). Germline-derived CDR1 and CDR2 are LNHDA and SQIVND (reference sequence). The length of the CDR3 is 14 residues. V lost 8 bases and J 3 bases, leaving 14 bases between the germline ends.

The chain is built from TRBV6-5 and TRBJ1-6; 9 bases agree with TRBD1. The J segment lost 5 bases and the V segment lost 10 bases, leaving 6 bases of the junction unmatched. The CDR3 spans 14 residues. Germline CDR1 reads MNHEY; CDR2 reads SVGAGI. The CDR3 DNA is TGTGCCACTATTGGGACAGGGAATAATTCACCCCTCCACTTT. It yields the protein CATIGTGNNSPLHF.

The CDR3 is CSARDWDEQFF. CDR3 nucleotides: TGCAGTGCTAGAGATTGGGATGAGCAGTTCTTC. The chain has TRBV20-1 and TRBJ2-1; D gene uncertain. V lost 0 bases and J 8 bases, leaving 5 bases between the germline ends. The V gene's germline CDR1 is DFQATT and CDR2 SNEGSKA (reference sequence). The CDR3 is 11 amino acids.

V usage is TRBV11-2 and J usage is TRBJ2-3, with TRBD1 identical over 10 bases. The germline V gene has CDR1 SGHAT and CDR2 FQNNGV. Trimming removed 5 bases from V and 4 bases from J; junction bases left unmatched: 6. The CDR3 covers 15 residues. CDR3 nucleotide sequence: TGTGCCAGCAGCCTGACAGGGGGCGCAGCAGATACGCAGTATTTT. Its protein product is CASSLTGGAADTQYF.

The chain couples TRBV5-6 to TRBJ2-7; D gene unclear. Between the trimmed V and J ends, which lost 3 bases and 2 bases, there was a span of 3 bases. The CDR3 loop spans 11 amino acids. Germline V gene lookup returns CDR1 SGHDT and CDR2 YYEEEE. CDR3 in DNA: TGTGCCAGCAGCTCCGCCTACGAGCAGTACTTC. Residues: CASSSAYEQYF.